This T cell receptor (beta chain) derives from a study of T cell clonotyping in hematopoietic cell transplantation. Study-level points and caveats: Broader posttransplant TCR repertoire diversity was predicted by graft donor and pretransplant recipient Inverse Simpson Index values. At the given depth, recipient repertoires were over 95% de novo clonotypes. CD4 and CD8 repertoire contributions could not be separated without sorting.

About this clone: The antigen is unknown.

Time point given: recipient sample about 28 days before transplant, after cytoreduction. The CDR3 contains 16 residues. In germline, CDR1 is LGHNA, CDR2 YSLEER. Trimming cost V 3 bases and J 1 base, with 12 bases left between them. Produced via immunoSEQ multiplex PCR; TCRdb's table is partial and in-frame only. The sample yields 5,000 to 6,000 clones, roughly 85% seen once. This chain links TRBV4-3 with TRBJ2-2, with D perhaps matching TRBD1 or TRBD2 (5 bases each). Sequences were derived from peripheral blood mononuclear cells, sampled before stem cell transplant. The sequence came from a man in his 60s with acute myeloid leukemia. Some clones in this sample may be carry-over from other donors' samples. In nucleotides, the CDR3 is TGCGCCAGCAGCCACAACCCGGGACGGAACACCGGGGAGCTGTTTTTT. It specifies CASSHNPGRNTGELFF.